Included here is one T cell receptor (beta chain) sequence, with context. Its antigen is still unknown. This may arise from a read error, as a much more abundant clone is one base away. The entry originates in a study of post-analysis software for immune sequencing data. This CDR3 has 14 residues. CDR1 is MGHDK and CDR2 is SYGVNS in the germline V gene. Notes on the study in general: Elevated frequency relative to controls characterized about 5 TRBV segments in patients, TRBV5-6, TRBV5-1 and TRBV20-1 among them.

The TCR beta cDNA libraries contained unique molecular identifiers. TCRdb redid the calling of the PCR reads with MiXCR, one entry per CDR3 protein. This table has more than 450,000 distinct CDR3 sequences, around a third appearing once. The chain links TRBV25-1 to TRBJ2-7; 8 bases fit TRBD2. Sample: blood. The TCR sequence derives from a girl under 18 with multiple sclerosis. The CDR3 DNA is TGTGCCAGCAGATTAGCGGGGAGCTCCTGCGAGCAGTACTTC. It is translated as CASRLAGSSCEQYF.